The clone carrying this T cell receptor beta chain has just a few counts. The data are from a study of CD8+ T cells in alopecia areata. Looked up from germline, CDR1 is SEHNR and CDR2 is FQNEAQ (reference sequence). The CDR3 has 15 amino acids. Losses at the gene ends were 6 bases for V and 8 bases for J; bases not matched to a gene: 8. Isolated RNA was reverse transcribed into cDNA used as the sequencing template. Repertoires were generated with immunoSEQ multiplex PCR, while TCRdb's copy carries only in-frame clones and drops some. The sample includes 130,000 to 150,000 clones, more than 45% of them seen just once.

The chain employs TRBV7-9 and TRBJ2-1, with TRBD2 matching 12 bases. This clonotype was obtained from a human donor with alopecia areata. Input material: CD4+ T cells sorted from blood. The CDR3 DNA reads TGTGCCAGCAGGTCCGGACTAGCGGGAATCGATGAGCAGTTCTTC. This sequence encodes CASRSGLAGIDEQFF.